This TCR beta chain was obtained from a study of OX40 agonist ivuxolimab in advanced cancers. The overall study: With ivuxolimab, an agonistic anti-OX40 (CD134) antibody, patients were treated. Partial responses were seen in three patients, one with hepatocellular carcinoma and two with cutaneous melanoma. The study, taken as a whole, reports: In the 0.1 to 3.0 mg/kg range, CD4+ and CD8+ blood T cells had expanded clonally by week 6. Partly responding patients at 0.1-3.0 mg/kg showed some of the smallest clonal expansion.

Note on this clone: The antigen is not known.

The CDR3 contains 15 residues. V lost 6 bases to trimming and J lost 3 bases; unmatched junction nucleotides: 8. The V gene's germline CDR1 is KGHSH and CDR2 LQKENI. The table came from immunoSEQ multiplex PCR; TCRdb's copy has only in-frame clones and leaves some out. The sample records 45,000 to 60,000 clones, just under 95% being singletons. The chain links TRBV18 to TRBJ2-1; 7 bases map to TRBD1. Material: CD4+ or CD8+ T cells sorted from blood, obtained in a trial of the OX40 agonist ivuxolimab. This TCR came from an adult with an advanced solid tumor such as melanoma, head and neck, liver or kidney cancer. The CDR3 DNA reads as TGTGCCAGCTCGCAACCGGGACAGATCTACAATGAGCAGTTCTTC. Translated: CASSQPGQIYNEQFF.